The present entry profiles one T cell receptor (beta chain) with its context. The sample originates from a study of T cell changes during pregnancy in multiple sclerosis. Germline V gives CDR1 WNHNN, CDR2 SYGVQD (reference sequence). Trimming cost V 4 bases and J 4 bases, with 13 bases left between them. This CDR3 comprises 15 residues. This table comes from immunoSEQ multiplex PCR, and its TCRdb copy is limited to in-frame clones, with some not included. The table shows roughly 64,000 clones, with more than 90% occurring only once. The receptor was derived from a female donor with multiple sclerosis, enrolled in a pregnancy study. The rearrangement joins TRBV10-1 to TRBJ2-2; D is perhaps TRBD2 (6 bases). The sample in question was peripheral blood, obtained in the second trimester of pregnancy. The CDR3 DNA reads TGCGCCAGCAGTGTGTCGGGAGTTGGCACCGGGGAGCTGTTTTTT. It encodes CASSVSGVGTGELFF.